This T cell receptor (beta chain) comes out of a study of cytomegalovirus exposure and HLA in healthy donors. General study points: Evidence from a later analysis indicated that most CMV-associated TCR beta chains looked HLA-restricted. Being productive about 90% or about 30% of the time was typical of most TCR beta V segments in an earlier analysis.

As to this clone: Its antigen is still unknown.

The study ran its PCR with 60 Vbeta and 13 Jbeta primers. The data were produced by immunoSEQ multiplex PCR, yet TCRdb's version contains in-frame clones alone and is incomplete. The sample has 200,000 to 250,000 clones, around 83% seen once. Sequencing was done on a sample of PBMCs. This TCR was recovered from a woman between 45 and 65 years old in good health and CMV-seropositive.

Here the CDR3 DNA reads TGTGCCAGCAGCTTCCTAGAAAATTCACCCCTCCACTTT. This codes for CASSFLENSPLHF. The genes are TRBV7-9 and TRBJ1-6; D not resolved. V was pared by 3 bases and J by 7 bases, with 7 bases between. Germline V gene data show CDR1 as SEHNR and CDR2 as FQNEAQ (reference sequence). CDR3 length: 13 residues.